The 26 T cell receptor beta chains below all came from one sample that was sequenced in a study of chemoradiotherapy in HPV16-positive cancers. The assay was immunoSEQ multiplex PCR, and TCRdb's table has in-frame clones only and misses some. Of some 20,000 clones listed, around 73% are singletons. This sample was gathered from a patient who underwent chemoradiotherapy. Receptors originate from a human donor with HPV-associated anogenital cancer.

CDR3 sequence: CASSAIRDTEAFF. The CDR3 DNA reads as TGTGCCAGCAGTGCGATCCGGGACACTGAAGCTTTCTTT. This chain connects TRBV27 to TRBJ1-1; D gene ambiguous. V was shortened by 5 bases and J by 3 bases, with 10 bases between the two germline ends. CDR1 and CDR2 (germline): MNHEY, SMNVEV (reference sequence). This CDR3 has 13 amino acids.

V and J are TRBV7-2 and TRBJ2-7; TRBD2 matches 12 bases. Germline CDR1 and CDR2: SGHTA and FQGNSA. V was clipped by 2 bases and J by 4 bases; unmatched bases: 6. The CDR3 runs to 16 residues. The CDR3 loop reads CASSLSSGRAGYEQYF. As DNA, the CDR3 is TGTGCCAGCAGCTTATCTAGCGGGAGGGCCGGGTACGAGCAGTACTTC.

The chain uses TRBV19 and TRBJ2-1, with 9 bases identical to TRBD2. The junction had 8 bases not matched to a gene; V was cut back by 4 bases and J by 4 bases. Germline values: CDR1 LNHDA, CDR2 SQIVND (reference sequence). This CDR3 region has 16 residues. In DNA, the CDR3 is TGTGCCAGTAGTAATTATTGGACTAGCGATTACAATGAGCAGTTCTTC. It codes for CASSNYWTSDYNEQFF.

This clone showed up just a few times. CDR3 in amino acids: CASGPPPLTF. The CDR3 DNA reads TGTGCTAGTGGTCCCCCGCCGCTCACCTTC. V and J are TRBV12-5 and TRBJ1-2; D is uncertain. The length of the CDR3 is 10 residues. V was clipped by 5 bases and J by 13 bases, with 11 bases between them. Germline values: CDR1 LGHNT, CDR2 FRNRAP.

This clone was seen a few times. Here the CDR3 reads CASSLDRADYGYTF. CDR3 coding DNA: TGTGCCAGCAGCTTAGACAGGGCGGACTATGGCTACACCTTC. The chain is built from TRBV7-2 and TRBJ1-2; possible D gene TRBD1, 6 bases. The CDR3 extends over 14 amino acids. Germline V gene lookup returns CDR1 SGHTA and CDR2 FQGNSA. V was shortened by 1 base and J by 3 bases, with 9 bases between the two germline ends. Drawing the rest from reference TRBV7-2 and TRBJ1-2, the complete variable domain is GAGVSQSPSNKVTEKGKDVELRCDPISGHTALYWYRQSLGQGLEFLIYFQGNSAPDKSGLPSDRFSAERTGGSVSTLTIQRTQQEDSAVYLCASSLDRADYGYTFGSGTRLTVV.

This clone was found once. This sequence joins TRBV5-1 and TRBJ1-1; tentative D call: TRBD1 (6 bases). CDR1 is SGHRS and CDR2 is YFSETQ in the germline V gene. V was clipped by 3 bases and J by 0 bases, with 12 bases between them. There are 15 residues in the CDR3. The CDR3 is CASSSGAGVNTEAFF. CDR3 DNA sequence: TGCGCCAGCAGCTCGGGGGCAGGGGTGAACACTGAAGCTTTCTTT. Drawing the rest from reference TRBV5-1 and TRBJ1-1, the complete variable domain is KAGVTQTPRYLIKTRGQQVTLSCSPISGHRSVSWYQQTPGQGLQFLFEYFSETQRNKGNFPGRFSGRQFSNSRSEMNVSTLELGDSALYLCASSSGAGVNTEAFFGQGTRLTVV.

CDR3 DNA sequence: TGTGCCAGCAGCTTGACAGGGTATCATAACTATGGCTACACCTTC. It yields the protein CASSLTGYHNYGYTF. V is TRBV5-6 and J is TRBJ1-2; D is possibly TRBD1 (6 bases). Per germline, CDR1 SGHDT and CDR2 YYEEEE. V was pared by 1 base and J by 1 base, with 11 bases between. This CDR3 comprises 15 residues.

The chain combines TRBV29-1 with TRBJ2-7; no firm D call. V lost 1 base to trimming and J lost 4 bases, with 8 bases between them. The CDR3 contains 12 residues. Germline V CDR1 and CDR2: SQVTM, ANQGSEA. DNA of the CDR3: TGCAGCGTTGAAGGCCCTTTGTACGAGCAGTACTTC. Its translation: CSVEGPLYEQYF.

V gene TRBV7-2 combines with J gene TRBJ1-1; perhaps TRBD1 as D (5 bases). CDR3 length: 13 residues. The V gene's germline CDR1 is SGHTA and CDR2 FQGNSA. V was clipped by 3 bases and J by 3 bases, with 8 bases between them. The CDR3 DNA sequence: TGTGCCAGCAGCTTTAAAGGGGACACTGAAGCTTTCTTT. This encodes CASSFKGDTEAFF.

This clone has a single count. CDR3 sequence (DNA): TGTGCCAGCAGCCGGGTCCGTGGGACAGGGGCGCTGAACACTGAAGCTTTCTTT. Protein product: CASSRVRGTGALNTEAFF. The chain couples TRBV5-6 to TRBJ1-1; TRBD1 matches 10 bases. Trimming at V came to 4 bases and at J to 0 bases, leaving 12 bases not matched to a gene. The CDR3 sequence is 18 residues long. Germline CDR1 reads SGHDT; CDR2 reads YYEEEE. The full variable domain, with the rest looked up from reference TRBV5-6 and TRBJ1-1, is DAGVTQSPTHLIKTRGQQVTLRCSPKSGHDTVSWYQQALGQGPQFIFQYYEEEERQRGNFPDRFSGHQFPNYSSELNVNALLLGDSALYLCASSRVRGTGALNTEAFFGQGTRLTVV.

The gene calls are TRBV7-6 and TRBJ2-1; the D is unclear. Trimming took off 0 bases at V and 8 bases at J, with 11 bases between the two ends. CDR3 length: 14 residues. Looked up from germline, CDR1 is SGHVS and CDR2 is FNYEAQ. The CDR3 region is CASSLAQPPYEQFF. The CDR3 DNA reads as TGTGCCAGCAGCTTAGCGCAGCCTCCTTATGAGCAGTTCTTC.

The chain couples TRBV11-2 to TRBJ2-7, with TRBD2 identical over 13 bases. Germline CDR1 is SGHAT and CDR2 is FQNNGV. The CDR3 consists of 17 residues. J gave up 0 bases and V 3 bases, and 5 bases lay outside the gene matches. CDR3 nucleotide sequence: TGTGCCAGCAGCTTTGGGACTAGCGGGGTTAGCTCCTACGAGCAGTACTTC. Translating gives CASSFGTSGVSSYEQYF.

The rearrangement joins TRBV6-5 to TRBJ1-2; 8 positions agree with TRBD1. J lost 7 bases, V lost 7 bases, and 5 bases had no gene match. From germline, CDR1 is MNHEY and CDR2 SVGAGI. The CDR3 loop spans 12 amino acids. CDR3 region: CASKQGGIGYTF. CDR3 bases: TGTGCCAGCAAACAGGGGGGAATTGGCTACACCTTC.

This clone was detected only a few times. The chain has TRBV19 and TRBJ1-5; TRBD1 aligns across 7 bases. The CDR3 loop spans 14 amino acids. Per germline, CDR1 LNHDA and CDR2 SQIVND (reference sequence). J gave up 7 bases and V 5 bases, and 8 bases lay outside the gene matches. This CDR3 reads CASSPQQGSQPQHF. The CDR3 region has the DNA TGTGCCAGTAGTCCCCAACAGGGGAGCCAGCCCCAGCATTTT.

V usage is TRBV4-1 and J usage is TRBJ1-5; D possibly corresponds to TRBD1 (6 bases). The CDR3 spans 15 residues. Germline CDR1 MGHRA, CDR2 YSYEKL. Trimming took off 0 bases at V and 5 bases at J, with 11 bases between the two ends. The CDR3 loop reads CASSQEQGLYQPQHF. CDR3 DNA sequence: TGCGCCAGCAGCCAAGAACAGGGACTATATCAGCCCCAGCATTTT.

This clone was detected only once. J is TRBJ2-7 and V is TRBV29-1; D is unclear. V dropped 3 bases and J dropped 11 bases, with 11 bases sitting between them. CDR3 length: 10 amino acids. Germline V gene lookup returns CDR1 SQVTM and CDR2 ANQGSEA. In DNA, the CDR3 is TGCAGCGTTGATGCGCCGCCCAAGTACTTC. It specifies CSVDAPPKYF.

J is TRBJ2-1 and V is TRBV4-2; 10 nucleotides agree with TRBD2. V was clipped by 0 bases and J by 4 bases; unmatched bases: 0. Germline V gives CDR1 LGHNA, CDR2 YNFKEQ. The CDR3 length is 15 residues. In nucleotides, the CDR3 is TGTGCCAGCAGCCAAGAACTAGCGGGGTACAATGAGCAGTTCTTC. Translated: CASSQELAGYNEQFF.

This chain connects TRBV7-2 to TRBJ1-2; TRBD1 agrees at 7 bases. The CDR3 is 15 residues long. The germline CDR1 and CDR2 sequences are SGHTA and FQGNSA. The V segment lost 7 bases and the J segment 6 bases; nucleotides outside the gene matches: 14. This CDR3 reads CASTTWGGGADGYTF. DNA of the CDR3: TGTGCCAGCACCACCTGGGGAGGGGGCGCGGATGGCTACACCTTC.

The chain carries TRBV5-1 and TRBJ2-2; D is ambiguous. Germline CDR1 SGHRS, CDR2 YFSETQ. This CDR3 comprises 17 residues. The V and J ends lost 9 bases and 1 base respectively, with 22 bases between them. The CDR3 nucleotides are TGCGCCATCCCTCCCATTCCCCCCGGCGGGAACACCGGGGAGCTGTTTTTT. The encoded protein is CAIPPIPPGGNTGELFF.

This clone is classed as medium-sized. The chain links TRBV30 to TRBJ1-1; D is undetermined. Trimming left V 3 bases short and J 8 bases short, with 13 bases between. The CDR3 extends over 12 amino acids. Germline V lookup: CDR1 GTSNPN, CDR2 SVGIG (reference sequence). Here the CDR3 reads CAWSYLGGEAFF. Written as DNA, the CDR3 is TGTGCCTGGAGCTATCTGGGTGGAGAAGCTTTCTTT.

The rearrangement links TRBV11-3 to TRBJ1-1; D unclear. Germline CDR1 and CDR2: SGHNT and YENEEA. The CDR3 is 17 residues long. V lost 5 bases to trimming and J lost 0 bases, with 19 bases between them. CDR3 region: CASSRHKPDGMNTEAFF. DNA for the CDR3: TGTGCCAGCAGCCGACATAAACCGGACGGAATGAACACTGAAGCTTTCTTT.

The gene calls are TRBV7-2 and TRBJ2-1, with 7 bases lining up with TRBD2. CDR1 SGHTA and CDR2 FQGNSA come from the germline V gene. This CDR3 contains 15 residues. The V gene end was trimmed by 1 base and the J gene end by 1 base; junction bases not matched to a gene: 1. In DNA form, the CDR3 reads TGTGCCAGCAGCTTAGGGGGGGGGTCCTACAATGAGCAGTTCTTC. Translating it yields CASSLGGGSYNEQFF.

In nucleotides, the CDR3 is TGTGCCAGCAAAGCTTTGGGTGTATTTAATTCTGGGGCCAACGTCCTGACTTTC. This codes for CASKALGVFNSGANVLTF. This chain uses TRBV5-8 with TRBJ2-6; D remains ambiguous. Germline V lookup: CDR1 SGHTS, CDR2 YDEGEE. The CDR3 sequence is 18 residues long. V was cut by 6 bases and J by 1 base, with 20 bases left in between.

The chain carries TRBV9 and TRBJ1-1; 8 positions agree with TRBD1. J gave up 4 bases and V 2 bases, and 4 bases lay outside the gene matches. Germline CDR1 is SGDLS and CDR2 is YYNGEE. The CDR3 covers 14 residues. CDR3 region: CASSVAGGSTEAFF. The CDR3 coding sequence is TGTGCCAGCAGCGTTGCAGGGGGCTCCACTGAAGCTTTCTTT. The full variable domain, in which reference TRBV9 and TRBJ1-1 provide the parts outside the CDR3, is DSGVTQTPKHLITATGQRVTLRCSPRSGDLSVYWYQQSLDQGLQFLIQYYNGEERAKGNILERFSAQQFPDLHSELNLSSLELGDSALYFCASSVAGGSTEAFFGQGTRLTVV.

This clone was seen a handful of times. The CDR3 here is CASRRDLNQPQHF. DNA of the CDR3: TGTGCCAGCAGACGAGATCTCAATCAGCCCCAGCATTTT. The genes are TRBV6-5 and TRBJ1-5; the D is unclear. Germline CDR1 reads MNHEY; CDR2 reads SVGAGI. The V gene lost 6 bases and the J gene lost 3 bases, with 9 bases spanning the gap. This CDR3 contains 13 residues.

The chain has TRBV28 and TRBJ2-1; D call uncertain. The CDR3 spans 14 residues. Germline CDR1 reads MDHEN; CDR2 reads SYDVKM. V shed 8 bases and J shed 6 bases, with 17 bases lying between them. CDR3 in DNA: TGTGCCAGCGCACTCTCAGATTACATCAATGAGCAGTTCTTC. Translated: CASALSDYINEQFF.